These 6 T cell receptor beta chains share one sample of origin, sequenced in a study of regulatory T cells in long-lasting Graves disease. Time point specified: newly diagnosed GD, antithyroid drugs for less than 3 months. The authors made the TCR library using RNA they extracted from PBMCs. CDR3 regions were amplified by Arm-PCR using iRepertoire HTBI primers to build TCR beta libraries. TCRdb called the multiplex PCR reads again in MiXCR, with one record for every CDR3 protein. This table has under 250,000 distinct CDR3 sequences, 15% to 20% appearing once. The same sample was also used in a study of T cells in Graves' hyperthyroidism and ophthalmopathy.

The sample consisted of peripheral blood mononuclear cells (PBMCs), taken at new diagnosis, from a patient treated with antithyroid drugs. Receptor source: a woman aged 30 to 39 with Graves disease.

This clonotype was seen a handful of times. The chain couples TRBV20-1 to TRBJ2-3; D remains unclear. The CDR3 loop spans 12 amino acids. The germline V gene has CDR1 DFQATT and CDR2 SNEGSKA (reference sequence). Deletions cut 3 bases from V and 0 bases from J, with 4 bases between. CDR3 sequence reads: CSASPSTDTQYF. CDR3 nucleotides: TGCAGTGCTAGCCCCAGCACAGATACGCAGTATTTT.

A word on this clonotype: A far larger clone is off by one base, so a read error is likely. Since no conserved phenylalanine or tryptophan closes the CDR3, a read error is the likely cause. This chain links TRBV3-1 with TRBJ2-1; either TRBD1 or TRBD2 may fit D (5 bases each). The DNA end favors TRBJ2-5, so the J call may be wrong. This CDR3 contains 13 residues. Germline CDR1 and CDR2: LGHDT and YNNKEL (reference sequence). The CDR3 sequence: CASSHGTRETQYY. The CDR3 bases are TGTGCCAGCAGCCATGGGACCCGAGAGACCCAGTACTAC.

There are many counts of this clonotype. The CDR3 region is CASSPVRDNEQFF. CDR3 in DNA: TGTGCCAGCAGCCCCGTCCGGGATAATGAGCAGTTCTTC. This rearrangement joins TRBV13 to TRBJ2-1; tentative D call: TRBD2 (5 bases). In germline, CDR1 is PRHDT, CDR2 FYEKMQ (reference sequence). Trimming removed 5 bases from V and 7 bases from J, with 12 bases in between. This CDR3 contains 13 residues.

There are many counts of this clonotype. This chain links TRBV6-2 or TRBV6-3 with TRBJ2-7, with 10 bases lining up with TRBD2. J lost 0 bases, V lost 5 bases, and 19 bases had no gene match. The germline CDR1 and CDR2 sequences are MNHEY and SVGEGT. The CDR3 has 20 amino acids. The CDR3 DNA is TGTGCCAGCAGTGAAGATCCTCTAGCGGGGGTGCGATCCAGCTCCTACGAGCAGTACTTC. Translated: CASSEDPLAGVRSSSYEQYF.

In this sample, this clonotype turned up many times. The J gene is TRBJ1-5, the V gene TRBV12-3 or TRBV12-4; 7 nucleotides agree with TRBD1. The CDR3 is made up of 15 amino acids. Trimming cost V 6 bases and J 0 bases; bases outside gene matches: 5. This CDR3 reads CASSFGTDSNQPQHF. The DNA of the CDR3 is TGTGCCAGCAGCTTCGGGACAGATAGCAATCAGCCCCAGCATTTT.

This clonotype was observed a handful of times. The V call is TRBV10-1, the J call TRBJ2-3, with D uncertain. The ends were cut back, 8 bases at V and 2 bases at J, with 8 bases in the middle. This CDR3 comprises 12 residues. The germline V gene has CDR1 WNHNN and CDR2 SYGVQD (reference sequence). CDR3 coding DNA: TGCGCCAGCGGAGAGACCACAGATACGCAGTATTTT. This sequence encodes CASGETTDTQYF.